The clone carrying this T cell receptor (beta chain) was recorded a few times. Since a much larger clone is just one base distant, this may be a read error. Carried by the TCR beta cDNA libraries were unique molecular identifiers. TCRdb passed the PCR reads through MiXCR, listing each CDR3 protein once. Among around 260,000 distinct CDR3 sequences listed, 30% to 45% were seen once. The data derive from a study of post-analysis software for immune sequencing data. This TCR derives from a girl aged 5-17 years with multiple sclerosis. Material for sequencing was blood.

Here the CDR3 reads CAGSPPVPQETQYF. Here the CDR3 DNA reads TGTGCCGGCAGCCCTCCGGTCCCCCAAGAGACCCAGTACTTC. The rearrangement uses TRBV5-6 and TRBJ2-5; D is unresolved. The CDR3 spans 14 residues. CDR1 and CDR2 from the germline V gene are SGHDT and YYEEEE.